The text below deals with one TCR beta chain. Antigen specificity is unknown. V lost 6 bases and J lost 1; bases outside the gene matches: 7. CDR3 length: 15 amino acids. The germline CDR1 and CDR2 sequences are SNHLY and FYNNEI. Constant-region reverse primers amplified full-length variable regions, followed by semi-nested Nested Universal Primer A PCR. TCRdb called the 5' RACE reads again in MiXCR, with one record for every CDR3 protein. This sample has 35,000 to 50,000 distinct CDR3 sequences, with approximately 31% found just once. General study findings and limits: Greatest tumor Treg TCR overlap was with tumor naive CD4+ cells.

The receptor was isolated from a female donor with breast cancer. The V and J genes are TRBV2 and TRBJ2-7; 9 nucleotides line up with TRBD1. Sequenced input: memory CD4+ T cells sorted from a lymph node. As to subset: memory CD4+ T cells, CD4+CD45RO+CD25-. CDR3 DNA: TGTGCCAGCAGAGAACCGGGACAGGGATCCTACGAGCAGTACTTC. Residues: CASREPGQGSYEQYF.